This T cell receptor beta chain originates from a study of T cell changes during pregnancy in multiple sclerosis. Clones were read by immunoSEQ multiplex PCR, and TCRdb kept only the in-frame ones, dropping some. Of around 78,000 clones listed, about 92% were seen once; the top ten hold 2.5% to 3%. Germline V gene sequence: CDR1 MGHRA, CDR2 YSYEKL. The CDR3 sequence is 13 residues long. V gave up 0 bases and J gave up 5 bases, with 7 bases separating them. The receptor's source is a female donor with multiple sclerosis, enrolled in a pregnancy study. The chain links TRBV4-1 to TRBJ2-5; D gene ambiguous. The material sequenced was peripheral blood, taken in the second trimester of pregnancy. This CDR3 reads CASSQDAQETQYF. In DNA form, the CDR3 reads TGCGCCAGCAGCCAAGATGCCCAGGAGACCCAGTACTTC.